The sequence of this T cell receptor beta chain was determined in a study of blood T cell repertoires in COVID-19 (TCRdb year 2020). Notes on the research overall: Samples covering the acute and convalescent phases of COVID-19 were provided by collaborators in the United States, Italy and Spain. The sample metadata nearly always contained a de-identified subject ID, COVID-19 status, age in years and sex. The repertoires were made available in a free public database intended to serve as a resource for research on the immune response to SARS-CoV-2. The dataset comprised deeply sampled blood TCRbeta repertoires from subjects exposed to, actively infected with, or recovered from COVID-19. Where HLA class I and class II types were available, the types were taken from metadata supplied by the sample provider, not from assay-based typing. The prospective study material was composed of cDNA or gDNA derived from T cells, B-cell-depleted T cells, or PBMCs. The samples were drawn from two sources: the first 160 participants of the ongoing ImmuneRACE study, and over 1,000 subjects contributed by 6 global collaborators.

The immunoSEQ Assay, a bias-controlled multiplex PCR, was used to amplify TCRbeta CDR3 regions from genomic DNA. The original pipeline was this. The number of nucleated cells in each sample was estimated by amplification of reference gene primers within the assay. To quantify the absolute abundance of each unique TCRbeta CDR3 rearrangement, sequence reads were collapsed and filtered. For each sample, productive Simpson clonality was calculated by taking the square root of Simpson's diversity index across productive rearrangements. Sourced from immuneACCESS, this table was stored by TCRdb with only in-frame sequences that have V and J called. A share of the clones is absent; for the studies checked, an unresolved V gene accounts for under half, and the remainder has no known explanation. Clone size and the V and J calls come from that table; the DNA yielded D and trimming. The sample table records just under 90,000 clones; nearly 90% of these occur just once. The ten largest clones capture about 2.9% of the sample.

The study at large found these results: Clinical and demographic metadata were provided uncurated, with the amount varying by source and participant.

About this clone itself: This receptor's antigen is unknown. No much larger clone is present one base from it, and per-base qualities are unavailable.

Each collaborating institution followed its own protocols to collect whole blood in K2EDTA tubes. For TCRbeta analysis, collaborator samples were shipped as frozen whole blood, as isolated PBMCs, or as DNA extracted from either sample type. The CDR3 starts with the cysteine, ends with the phenylalanine, and has 17 residues. The only DNA kept is the CDR3, 51 bases in frame from the first base. V and J are truncated by 4 bases and 4 bases respectively, leaving an intervening sequence of 22 bases. CDR1 and CDR2, looked up from the germline V gene (reference sequence), are LNHDA and SQIVND. The TCR comes from a woman older than 75 with acute or convalescent COVID-19. The sample consisted of peripheral blood. The V and J segments used are TRBV19 and TRBJ1-1; TRBD1 is a weak D gene call, 5 bases matching. The CDR3 protein is CASSRGRRRGASTEAFF. The DNA reads TGTGCCAGTAGTAGAGGTCGAAGGAGGGGCGCGAGCACTGAAGCTTTCTTT.